This entry concerns a single T cell receptor beta chain. This clonotype occurred many times. Its binding antigen is unknown. No base qualities exist here, and no much larger clone lies one base off it. The method was 5' RACE. The sample was run on an Illumina HiSeq 2500. A second 7 to 11 cycle PCR used a sample-barcoded 5' primer and a J-beta primer mix. A template-switch 5' adaptor carrying 12 random nucleotides introduced a unique molecular identifier onto each TCR beta cDNA molecule. At least 2.5 million CDR3-containing paired-end reads were obtained from each sample. First-strand cDNA synthesis was performed from all RNA using the Mint cDNA synthesis kit, with priming by a TRBC-specific oligonucleotide. Following uracil-DNA glycosylase treatment, a first 18-cycle PCR with universal primers M1SS and BC2_uni_R was performed on all cDNA. The study's own analysis went as follows. For normalization, 1 million high-quality reads, each with a distinct molecular identifier, were randomly selected from each sample. Reads sharing molecular identifiers were discarded rather than binned into consensus sequences. CDR3 identification, clonotype clustering and error correction used MiTCR with a Q25 quality threshold and the strictest error-elimination algorithm. Lower-bound total TCR beta diversity was estimated with a nonparametric unseen species model using Euler transformation. Through fastp at Q25 and MiXCR, TCRdb rebuilt clones from the public reads, retaining in-frame beta chains. Each CDR3 protein gets just one entry, which takes the most common genes and DNA from the rows behind it. These V and J calls rely on TCRdb rather than the paper's analysis. The sample table lists 1.5 million to 2 million distinct CDR3 sequences, roughly 27% of them with a count of one. The ten largest clones add up to 7.7% of the sample.

From the germline V gene, CDR1 is SGHTA and CDR2 is FQGNSA. V has 1 base trimmed and J has 9 bases trimmed; junction bases matching no gene number 10. The CDR3 measures 16 amino acids from cysteine to phenylalanine. Only the CDR3 part of the read is kept: 48 bases, read in frame from the first base. This sample is part of a study of blood T cells in healthy people across ages (dated by TCRdb to about 2015). For the study in its entirety: In model experiments, template switching captured roughly one uniquely barcoded TCR beta cDNA molecule for every two T cells. To track age-related changes in TCR beta repertoire diversity, the study relied on deep sequencing normalized with unique cDNA molecular identifiers. Four age groups were formed from the donors: young (average about 16 years), middle-aged (more than 35), aged (62) and long-lived (around 82). The study analyzed two additional independent replicas of 1 million unique cDNA reads from the same blood draw for two donors, one aged 18 to 29 and one aged 80 or older. To avoid experimental bias, donors of different ages were distributed randomly across sequencing lanes. Broader findings and caveats from the paper: Estimates of total diversity based on one million sequenced T cells were regarded as lower bounds and as underestimates. Because the CMV infection status of the donors was unknown, age-related changes in expanded clonotypes may potentially have been confounded. Compared with the aged group, the long-lived group had more naive CD4+ T cells, fewer expanded clones and increased TCR diversity, a pattern suggesting age selection. The percentage of naive T cells measured by flow cytometry correlated strongly with observed TCR beta diversity. Observed TCR beta diversity per million T cells fell roughly linearly with age, and a significant reduction was already apparent by age about 43. Because profiling used bulk unsorted PBMCs, naive and antigen-experienced compartments could not be compared conclusively.

Donors were a few dozen systemically healthy Caucasian individuals from Russia aged roughly 6 to 90 years. Each donor gave ten milliliters of peripheral blood, collected into EDTA-treated Vacutainer tubes. Ficoll-Paque density-gradient centrifugation was used to isolate PBMCs, with at least 6.5 million per sample. Trizol reagent was used to extract total RNA from PBMCs, with at least 5.5 micrograms per sample. Naive CD45RAhigh/CD27high T cell percentages were measured by flow cytometry on a PBMC aliquot from every donor. Recombination linked TRBV7-2 to TRBJ2-1, with 9 bases in between that match TRBD2. This sequence originates from a young woman in good health. The sample was blood. The CDR3 protein is CASSLVPSGGYSEQFF. The bases are TGTGCCAGCAGCTTAGTGCCCAGCGGGGGGTATAGTGAGCAGTTCTTC.